The 14 T cell receptor beta chains below all came from one sample that was sequenced in a study of blood T cell repertoires in COVID-19. TCRdb's copy holds only in-frame clones and misses some; the assay was immunoSEQ multiplex PCR. The top ten clones hold around 24% of a sample with about 39,000 clones, around 87% of them seen once. Sequencing was performed on peripheral blood. These receptors originate from a middle-aged man with active or convalescent COVID-19.

The chain uses TRBV2 and TRBJ2-1, with 11 bases fitting TRBD2. This CDR3 is built from 18 residues. The V and J ends lost 4 bases and 3 bases, in that order; junction bases with no gene match: 11. Germline-derived CDR1 and CDR2 are SNHLY and FYNNEI. The CDR3 DNA reads as TGTGCCAGCAGTGCCTTAGCGGGGGGGGCCGCTGTCTACAATGAGCAGTTCTTC. Protein product: CASSALAGGAAVYNEQFF.

J is TRBJ1-1 and V is TRBV11-2; no clear D gene. Between the trimmed V and J ends, which lost 6 bases and 8 bases, there was a span of 10 bases. Germline CDR1 reads SGHAT; CDR2 reads FQNNGV. CDR3 length equals 11 residues. CDR3 amino acids: CASRSGPEAFF. CDR3 nucleotide sequence: TGTGCCAGCAGATCGGGTCCCGAAGCTTTCTTT. The full variable domain, rest sourced from reference TRBV11-2 and TRBJ1-1, is EAGVAQSPRYKIIEKRQSVAFWCNPISGHATLYWYQQILGQGPKLLIQFQNNGVVDDSQLPKDRFSAERLKGVDSTLKIQPAKLEDSAVYLCASRSGPEAFFGQGTRLTVV.

V usage is TRBV1 and J usage is TRBJ1-2; the D call in the table, TRBD1, was not verified against the DNA. TRBV1 has pseudogene status. The CDR3 contains 12 residues. DNA for the CDR3: TGCACCAGCAGCTATGGACAGGGAAGTCGCACCTTC. As protein: CTSSYGQGSRTF.

The chain has TRBV3-1 (or the pseudogene TRBV3-2) and TRBJ2-1; 8 bases are a match to TRBD2. With 8 bases clipped from V and 4 bases from J, the junction kept 4 bases outside the gene matches. This CDR3 spans 13 amino acids. The germline gives CDR1 LGHDT, CDR2 YNNKEL (reference sequence). The DNA of the CDR3 is TGTGCCAGCTCAGCTAGCGGGTACAATGAGCAGTTCTTC. Its protein product is CASSASGYNEQFF.

V gene TRBV9 combines with J gene TRBJ1-2; weak D call: TRBD1 (6 bases). Trimming left V 2 bases short and J 2 bases short, with 7 bases between. CDR1 and CDR2 (germline): SGDLS, YYNGEE. The CDR3 length is 13 residues. The CDR3 is CASSVQGNYGYTF. The CDR3 DNA follows: TGTGCCAGCAGCGTCCAGGGGAACTATGGCTACACCTTC.

This chain uses TRBV3-1 (or the pseudogene TRBV3-2) with TRBJ1-2; 7 bases align to TRBD1. The V and J ends lost 4 bases and 8 bases, in that order; junction bases with no gene match: 10. Germline assignment: CDR1 LGHDT and CDR2 YNNKEL (reference sequence). The CDR3 has 14 amino acids. This CDR3 is CASSPVQGPGGYTF. The CDR3 bases are TGTGCCAGCAGCCCGGTACAGGGGCCGGGCGGCTACACCTTC.

V gene TRBV11-2 combines with J gene TRBJ1-2; the match to TRBD1 covers 10 bases. Germline CDR1 SGHAT, CDR2 FQNNGV. The CDR3 is 13 amino acids. The V gene end was trimmed by 3 bases and the J gene end by 7 bases; junction bases not matched to a gene: 2. The CDR3 region has the DNA TGTGCCAGCAGCTTCGGGGACAGGGGTGGCTACACCTTC. Translation: CASSFGDRGGYTF.

The table lists this clone with a count of one. V gene TRBV13 combines with J gene TRBJ1-1; 9 bases match TRBD1. Germline V gene sequence: CDR1 PRHDT, CDR2 FYEKMQ (reference sequence). The CDR3 consists of 14 residues. Germline trimming cut 0 bases from V and 11 bases from J; bases unmatched to any gene: 7. CDR3 residues: CASSLGWRDRVAFF. The CDR3 coding sequence is TGTGCCAGCAGCTTAGGTTGGAGGGACAGGGTGGCTTTCTTT.

The V gene is TRBV15, the J gene TRBJ1-3; 7 positions agree with TRBD1. Germline loops: CDR1 LNHNV, CDR2 YYDKDF (reference sequence). The CDR3 runs 17 residues. V trimming: 0 bases; J trimming: 1 base; junction bases outside the gene matches: 6. The CDR3 loop is CATSRDPGQNSGNTIYF. The CDR3 DNA reads as TGTGCCACCAGCAGAGATCCGGGACAGAATTCTGGAAACACCATATATTTT.

The gene calls are TRBV5-1 and TRBJ1-1; D uncertain. Germline V lookup: CDR1 SGHRS, CDR2 YFSETQ. The CDR3 length is 13 residues. Trimming shortened V by 2 bases and J by 1 base, and 6 bases separated the two germline ends. The CDR3 coding sequence is TGCGCCAGCAGCTTTACAGCGAACACTGAAGCTTTCTTT. Amino acid sequence: CASSFTANTEAFF.

V usage is TRBV20-1 and J usage is TRBJ2-1; 7 bases are shared with TRBD1. In germline, CDR1 is DFQATT, CDR2 SNEGSKA (reference sequence). With V trimmed by 3 bases and J by 7 bases, 6 bases remained unmatched. CDR3 size: 13 residues. DNA of the CDR3: TGCAGTGCTAGTAAAGGGGGCTGGAATGAGCAGTTCTTC. It specifies CSASKGGWNEQFF.

V and J are TRBV7-8 and TRBJ2-4; 10 bases match TRBD2. Trimming took 2 bases from V and 3 from J; bases not matched to a gene: 4. The CDR3 consists of 16 residues. Germline V gene lookup returns CDR1 SGHVS and CDR2 FQNEAQ. This chain's CDR3 is CASSLQREGLKNIQYF. CDR3 bases: TGTGCCAGCAGCTTACAGCGGGAGGGCCTCAAAAACATTCAGTACTTC.

This chain links TRBV10-3 with TRBJ2-1; 8 bases match TRBD1. The V gene's germline CDR1 is ENHRY and CDR2 SYGVKD. Trimming at V came to 4 bases and at J to 3 bases, leaving 2 bases not matched to a gene. CDR3 size: 14 residues. The CDR3 nucleotides read TGTGCCATCAGTGGGGGGACAGGCTACAATGAGCAGTTCTTC. Translated: CAISGGTGYNEQFF.

The chain links TRBV4-1 to TRBJ1-5; D gene unclear. The CDR3 length is 14 residues. V lost 0 bases and J lost 6, with 9 bases in between. Germline V gives CDR1 MGHRA, CDR2 YSYEKL. The CDR3 DNA sequence: TGCGCCAGCAGCCAAGAGCAGTTCCGTCAGCCCCAGCATTTT. This encodes CASSQEQFRQPQHF.